The clone carrying this T cell receptor (beta chain) was seen ten or more times. Its antigen is not known. Researchers amplified the TCR beta CDR3 regions from RNA transcripts. Researchers ran a first-round RT-PCR on the TCR CDR3 using the HTBI primer set. TCRdb ran MiXCR on the multiplex PCR reads and lists one entry per CDR3 protein. The sample holds 250,000 or so distinct CDR3 sequences, roughly 17% seen once. Germline CDR1 and CDR2: LGHNA and YNFKEQ. V was clipped by 5 bases and J by 7 bases; unmatched bases: 2. The CDR3 totals 14 residues. This sample is drawn from a study of T cells in Graves' hyperthyroidism and ophthalmopathy. Overall study results and limits: The model predicted ophthalmopathy a median roughly six months before onset.

Source material: blood. This TCR came from a woman between 18 and 29 years old with Graves' ophthalmopathy. The J gene is TRBJ2-1, the V gene TRBV4-2; 13 bases agree with TRBD2. The CDR3 nucleotides are TGTGCCAGCAGCTCGACTAGCGGGGGGAATGAGCAGTTCTTC. Translation: CASSSTSGGNEQFF.